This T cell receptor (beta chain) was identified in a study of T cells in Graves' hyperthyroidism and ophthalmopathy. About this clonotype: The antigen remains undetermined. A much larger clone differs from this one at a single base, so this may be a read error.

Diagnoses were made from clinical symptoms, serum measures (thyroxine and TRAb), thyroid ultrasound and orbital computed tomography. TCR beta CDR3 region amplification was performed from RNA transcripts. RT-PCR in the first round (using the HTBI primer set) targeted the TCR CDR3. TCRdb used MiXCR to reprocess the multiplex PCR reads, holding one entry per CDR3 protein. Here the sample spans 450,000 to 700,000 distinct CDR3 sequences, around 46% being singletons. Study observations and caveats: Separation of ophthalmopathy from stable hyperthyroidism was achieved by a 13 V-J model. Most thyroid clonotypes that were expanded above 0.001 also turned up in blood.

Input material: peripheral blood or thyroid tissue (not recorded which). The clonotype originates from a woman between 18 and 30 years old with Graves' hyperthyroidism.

DNA for the CDR3: TGTGCCAGCAGCGTAGTGCCGGCTACTCTGGAGCTGGTTTTT. This gives the protein CASSVVPATLELVF. J is TRBJ2-2 and V is TRBV9; D call uncertain. CDR1 and CDR2 from the germline V gene are SGDLS and YYNGEE. CDR3 length: 14 amino acids.